This passage covers 8 T cell receptor beta chains from one sample sequenced in a study of T cell repertoires in cytomegalovirus infection. MiXCR, run by TCRdb on the reads, gives a single entry per CDR3 protein. The table lists 560,000 or so distinct CDR3 sequences, 16% of them singletons. Sequencing was performed on CD8+ T cells from PBMCs. Every receptor here comes from a human donor in good health (CMV status not recorded). Some clones in this sample may be carry-over from other donors' samples.

The chain combines TRBV11-3 with TRBJ2-1, with 7 bases aligning to TRBD2. Germline V gene lookup returns CDR1 SGHNT and CDR2 YENEEA. The V segment lost 1 base and the J segment 8 bases; nucleotides outside the gene matches: 8. The length of the CDR3 is 15 residues. The CDR3 DNA sequence: TGTGCCAGCAGCTTAGGTGGGAGGGCCGGCGATGAGCAGTTCTTC. It is translated as CASSLGGRAGDEQFF.

The CDR3 sequence is CASSEALDYEQYF. The CDR3 nucleotides read TGTGCCAGCAGTGAGGCGCTTGACTACGAGCAGTACTTC. The J gene is TRBJ2-7, the V gene TRBV2; D unclear. Trimming stripped 3 bases from V and 3 bases from J, with 9 bases between. This CDR3 has 13 amino acids. Germline V gene sequence: CDR1 SNHLY, CDR2 FYNNEI.

The CDR3 nucleotides read TGTGCCACCAGCATCGACGCAGATACGCAGTATTTT. Its translation: CATSIDADTQYF. The rearrangement uses TRBV15 and TRBJ2-3, with D hard to call. V shed 4 bases and J shed 4 bases, with 6 bases lying between them. The germline V gene has CDR1 LNHNV and CDR2 YYDKDF (reference sequence). The CDR3 has 12 residues.

In its sample, this clonotype was seen a few times. The V and J genes are TRBV20-1 and TRBJ2-3, with 9 bases lining up with TRBD2. V trimming: 8 bases; J trimming: 0 bases; junction bases outside the gene matches: 15. The CDR3 contains 17 residues. Germline V gene lookup returns CDR1 DFQATT and CDR2 SNEGSKA (reference sequence). The CDR3: CSTQGLAGPGSTDTQYF. CDR3 coding DNA: TGCAGTACTCAAGGGCTAGCGGGACCTGGTAGCACAGATACGCAGTATTTT.

This clonotype was detected many times. The V gene is TRBV19, the J gene TRBJ1-2; D is unresolved. The CDR3 has 14 amino acids. The germline V gene has CDR1 LNHDA and CDR2 SQIVND (reference sequence). V gave up 8 bases and J gave up 4 bases, with 17 bases separating them. In DNA, the CDR3 is TGTGCCAGTTCCCGTAGGAGTGGGTCCTATGGCTACACCTTC. It codes for CASSRRSGSYGYTF. The whole variable domain, filled in from reference TRBV19 and TRBJ1-2, reads DGGITQSPKYLFRKEGQNVTLSCEQNLNHDAMYWYRQDPGQGLRLIYYSQIVNDFQKGDIAEGYSVSREKKESFPLTVTSAQKNPTAFYLCASSRRSGSYGYTFGSGTRLTVV.

The rearrangement joins TRBV6-6 to TRBJ2-1; a weak D match, TRBD1 (6 bases). V was trimmed by 6 bases and J by 4 bases, leaving 10 bases between them. Germline loops: CDR1 MNHNY, CDR2 SVGAGI (reference sequence). The CDR3 is 13 residues long. Here the CDR3 reads CASRSGAYNEQFF. As DNA, the CDR3 is TGTGCCAGCAGGTCAGGGGCGTACAATGAGCAGTTCTTC.

This rearrangement joins TRBV29-1 to TRBJ1-1, with a weak D call TRBD1 (5 bases). CDR1 is SQVTM and CDR2 is ANQGSEA in the germline V gene. V was pared by 6 bases and J by 10 bases, with 9 bases between. CDR3 length: 9 residues. The CDR3 loop is CSVGTRAFF. CDR3 nucleotides: TGCAGCGTAGGGACGCGAGCTTTCTTT.

This clonotype has ten or more counts. CDR3 coding DNA: TGTGCCAGCAGCCCCAAGGACAGTTTGAGGGGCAATGAGCAGTTCTTC. This gives the protein CASSPKDSLRGNEQFF. V is TRBV12-3 or TRBV12-4 and J is TRBJ2-1; D might be TRBD1 (6 bases). The CDR3 is made up of 16 amino acids. Deletions cut 6 bases from V and 6 bases from J, with 21 bases between.